This TCR beta chain was recovered during a study of cytomegalovirus exposure and HLA in healthy donors (dated by TCRdb to 2016 to 2017). As for the study more broadly: According to an earlier analysis of several hundred of the donors, about 170 million T cells yielded roughly 110 million unique TCR beta sequences and about 300 Gb of sequence data. HLA typing covered class I and class II loci at four-digit resolution. In a later genetic analysis, genome-wide SNP genotypes for about three fifths of the roughly 670 donors were used, and that subset was treated as a discovery cohort. Of the roughly 400 genotyped donors, 80% to 90% were placed in the genetic ancestry cluster associated with self-reported Caucasian donors. A separate validation cohort of about 110 different subjects was used in addition to the roughly 720-subject first cohort. An early release covering more than 500 HLA-typed donors comprised about 300 gigabases of sequencing data and around 86 million unique TCR sequences. All discovery cohort repertoires had been generated using a single sequencing platform. To decide whether each TCR beta V gene segment behaved as functional or pseudogenic, an earlier analysis of approximately 620 of the donors relied on high-throughput TCR beta sequencing. Using immunosequencing, the study profiled T cell repertoires from about 610 subjects and related those repertoires to cytomegalovirus serostatus. Donor age, sex, ethnicity and CMV serostatus were compiled together with the repertoire data. The number of donors typed differed by locus, with roughly 620-630 for A, B, C, DRB1 and DQB1, around 560 for DQA1, 600 to 610 for DPA1, and some 470 for DPB1. The study combined high-throughput TCR immunosequencing, statistical association of individual TCRs with disease status, and machine learning to predict cytomegalovirus infection status. Several DR-DQ haplotypes were treated as single units for association and clustering because of strong linkage in the cohort. Across some 400 genotyped donors of the cohort, an average of approximately 220,000 unique TCR beta nucleotide sequences per donor were sequenced, and roughly a sixth of those sequences were non-productive. A later analysis re-examined previously published TCR beta repertoires from over 500 donors and added high-resolution HLA genotyping to investigate patterns of TCR occurrence. In the later analysis, no new phenotypic data were used to find candidate immune exposures; instead, reliance was placed on TCR beta sequences and their occurrence across donors. The aim of the study was to test whether cataloging public T cell receptors could identify signatures of past pathogen exposure. Findings and caveats that apply to the study as a whole: The study listed 164 TCR beta chains as associated with cytomegalovirus. Specific HLA alleles were associated with 15,000 to 20,000 TCR beta sequences at a false discovery rate of 0.05 in a later analysis. Strong co-occurrence of HLA alleles, especially DR and DQ, made assigning TCR associations to individual alleles difficult. Three of the identified cytomegalovirus-associated TCR beta chains were confirmed in vitro to be specific for cytomegalovirus antigens. In a later analysis, HLA-associated TCR beta chains showed more clonal expansion and lower generation probabilities than non-associated chains that were equally common. A later genetic analysis associated a missense DCLRE1C variant with V-gene and J-gene trimming of TCR beta chains, and an independent cohort replicated the association. A further reported finding was that TCR beta sequences accurately predicted the HLA-A and HLA-B alleles for most subjects in the first cohort. Several of the top co-occurrence clusters appeared to be linked to parvovirus B19, influenza, CMV and Epstein-Barr virus, according to a later analysis. Compared with the roughly 700-donor mean, donors in an Asian-associated ancestry cluster had fewer N-insertions in productive TCRs, according to a later genetic analysis. An earlier analysis of approximately 540 of the donors showed that most TCR beta V segments appeared in productive rearrangements either about 87% or about 30% of the time, which broadly matched IMGT annotations. Immune exposure information for the cohort was limited to CMV serostatus. Because HLA typing was missing for some donors at each locus, association tests included only the typed subset. Linkage disequilibrium might explain the correlated functional status among segregating V segments, but an unknown experimental factor could not be ruled out. Cytomegalovirus status was reported to be diagnosed by the classifier with high specificity and sensitivity in both the original and validation cohorts. According to a later analysis, TCR association rates differed among HLA loci, with DRB1 alleles showing the most associated TCRs and HLA-C alleles showing the fewest. A cluster of highly shared sequence variants was judged likely to represent a technical artifact of the sequencing pipeline. In this cohort, only TCR beta chains were sequenced, and detectable features were limited by the absence of alpha or paired-chain data. Most TCR sequences were seen in very few donors, while some public TCRs were found in many individuals. Some IMGT-functional V segments, including TRBV6-2 and TRBV6-3, could not be told apart with the 87-base-pair reads, so those segments were excluded. In a later analysis, most CMV-associated TCR beta chains were found to appear HLA-restricted, with HLA associations seemingly driven largely by CMV exposure. The authors suggested that the approach could potentially be extended to other disease states and immunological phenotypes. Presence/absence analyses assumed roughly uniform sequencing depth across donors, an assumption that may not hold. Because counts were too low, seventeen rarely observed V segments, including chromosome 9 orphons, were excluded from the earlier analysis of 500 to 700 of the donors.

V is clipped by 2 bases and J by 6 bases, and the sequence between their germline boundaries is 11 bases long. The germline V gene supplies CDR1 SNHLY and CDR2 FYNNEI. The CDR3, cysteine through phenylalanine, is 14 amino acids long. Only the CDR3 portion is preserved as DNA: 42 bases, with reading frame beginning at the first base. The cohort consisted of approximately 690 healthy bone marrow donors. At the time of sampling, every cohort member was nominally healthy, though immune exposures that went unrecorded were likely present. The donor tested CMV seronegative, placing the donor among the 300 to 450 seronegative members of the cohort. A peripheral blood sample was collected from each donor, and TCR beta sequencing was performed on peripheral blood mononuclear cells. Genomic DNA extraction from the blood cell samples was performed with the Qiagen DNeasy Blood Extraction Kit. Library generation was performed with the immunoSEQ multiplex PCR assay. For the multiplex PCR, a mixture combining 60 forward primers for TCR Vbeta segments and 13 reverse primers for TCR Jbeta segments was used. A multiplex PCR assay on genomic DNA amplified the CDR3 region of rearranged TCR beta genes. The amplified TCR beta libraries were sequenced on the Illumina HiSeq System as 87-base-pair reads. As for how the authors treated the data: A later analysis tallied around 82 million unique TCR beta chains across the 550 to 850 repertoires, and approximately 9.9 million of those chains were shared by two or more donors. To remove PCR and sequencing errors, raw reads were error-corrected and collapsed into unique sequences using a nearest-neighbor algorithm that merged closely related sequences. V, D and J gene segments were assigned by aligning CDR3 sequences to IMGT reference sequences. Each retained sequence needed at least a six-nucleotide match to both a V gene segment and a J gene segment. A rearrangement counted as productive if the CDR3 had no stop codons and remained in frame with V and J, and every other rearrangement counted as non-productive. CDR3 was defined according to IMGT convention as the region running from the second conserved V-encoded cysteine to the conserved J-encoded phenylalanine. Sequences without an unambiguous match to a single V gene segment were excluded from the earlier analysis of approximately 600 of the donors. In an earlier analysis of approximately 610 of the donors, V segments were called functional above 56.7% productive rearrangements and were called segregating when the between-donor standard deviation exceeded 5%. A statistical classification framework was developed to diagnose cytomegalovirus status using the catalog of TCR beta chain sequences. In a later analysis, V and J genes were assigned by comparing TCR nucleotide sequences against IMGT/GENE-DB human TR gene sequences. Using the TCRdist pipeline, a later analysis assigned CDR3 sequences along with most-parsimonious VDJ recombination scenarios. In a later analysis, every TCR beta chain was defined by the combination of its CDR3 amino acid sequence and its V-gene family, and reads without a unique V-gene family were dropped. A later analysis removed 500 to 600 highly shared, low-generation-probability nucleotide sequences to deal with suspected cross-contamination and a sequencing artifact. In a later analysis, a clonal expansion index for each public chain was calculated from normalized within-repertoire ranks of inferred template counts. In a later analysis, generation probabilities were computed using a VDJ recombination model fitted to out-of-frame rearrangements, and the results were checked against IGoR. A later analysis scored TCR-TCR, TCR-HLA and TCR-CMV co-occurrence with hypergeometric tests, applying a repertoire-size bias correction to TCR pairs. False discovery rates were estimated in a later analysis by permuting HLA or CMV assignments 20 times. A later analysis grouped co-occurring TCRs with DBSCAN, adding TCRdist sequence similarity when clustering within HLA-allele-positive subsets. Repertoires with fewer than 30,000 or more than 120,000 public chains were left out of co-occurrence clustering, as were a handful of repertoires with anomalous nucleotide sharing. TCRdb provides this immuneACCESS table in a form limited to in-frame rearrangements. Some clones are lacking; in checked studies, under half of them reflect an unresolved V gene, and why the rest are absent is not known. The D gene and trimming were derived from the DNA, and the V and J assignments and clone size from that table. The sample table gives roughly 190,000 clones. Approximately 6.5% of the sample lies in the top ten.

On this clone itself: The clone's antigen remains unknown.

The sequenced sample was PBMCs. The clonotype comes from a man under 40 in good health and CMV-seronegative. This chain is built from TRBV2 and TRBJ1-5; too little of a D gene remains to name it. The sequenced DNA: TGTGCCAGCAGTGAAAGTCGGAGTAGTCAGCCCCAGCATTTT. Its amino acids are CASSESRSSQPQHF.